The T cell receptor beta chain under discussion was sequenced for a study of blood T cell repertoires in COVID-19. The wider study: Collection of acute and convalescent COVID-19 samples took place in the United States, Italy and Spain.

Per the study methods: Reference gene primer amplification gave nucleated cell count estimates. Method: immunoSEQ multiplex PCR; TCRdb's copy keeps in-frame clones and lacks some. D and trimming were read from the DNA, whereas the V and J calls and clone size are those reported in that table. Of a few hundred thousand clones listed, 84% are singletons. Participants were aged about 18 to 100 years from roughly 26 US areas. Participants were placed into cohorts based on the clinical history they reported. This CDR3 region has 12 residues. Trimming left V 6 bases short and J 3 bases short, with 8 bases between. The V gene's germline CDR1 is MRHNA and CDR2 SNTAGT.

The sequence was obtained from a man between 25 and 39 years old with acute COVID-19. The sample was PBMCs or T cells enriched from blood (not recorded which). The rearrangement uses TRBV6-4 and TRBJ1-2; D is possibly TRBD1 (6 bases). The CDR3 protein is CASRGGHYGYTF. The CDR3 region has the DNA TGTGCCAGCAGAGGGGGACACTATGGCTACACCTTC.